This T cell receptor (beta chain) was profiled in a study of T cells in narcolepsy. Repertoires were generated with immunoSEQ multiplex PCR, while TCRdb's copy carries only in-frame clones and drops some. The sample lists roughly 20,000 clones; approximately 81% were seen once. Trimming removed 2 bases from V and 1 base from J, with 11 bases in between. Germline CDR1 is SGHVS and CDR2 is FQNEAQ. The CDR3 length is 15 residues. The sequenced material came from memory (CD45RA-) CD4+ T cells from blood. This sequence originates from a human donor in good health. The rearrangement uses TRBV7-8 and TRBJ1-2; no firm D call. CDR3 in DNA: TGTGCCAGCAGCTTAAGTTCAGATTTTAACTATGGCTACACCTTC. Translated, it gives CASSLSSDFNYGYTF.